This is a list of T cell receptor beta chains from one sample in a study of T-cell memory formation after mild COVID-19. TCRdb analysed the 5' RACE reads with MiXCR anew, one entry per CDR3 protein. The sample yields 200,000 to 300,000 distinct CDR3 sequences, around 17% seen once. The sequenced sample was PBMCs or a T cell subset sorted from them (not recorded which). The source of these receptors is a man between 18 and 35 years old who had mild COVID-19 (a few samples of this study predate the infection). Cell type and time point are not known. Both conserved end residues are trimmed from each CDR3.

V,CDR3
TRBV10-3,AISLGGGDEQF
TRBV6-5,ASSPAGDGAGAF
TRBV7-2,ASSPHNEQF
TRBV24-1,ATSDGSPDTQY
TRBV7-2,ASSPEHLRDTQY
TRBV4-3,ASSQGQWGLNEKLF
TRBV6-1,ASSDRKGEQF
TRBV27,ASSFSGVKGYT
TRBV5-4,ASSQSGLAEETQY
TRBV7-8,ASTMISGTGGTGELF
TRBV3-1,ASSQQPSGETQY
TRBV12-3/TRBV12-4,ASFLGQGNSPLH
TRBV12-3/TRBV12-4,ASSPGGPGSPLH
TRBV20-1,SANSRTGNTEAF
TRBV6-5,ASSYVGSYGYT
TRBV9,ASSVASGNYYQETQY
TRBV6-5,ASSYSNLQGAPNTEAF
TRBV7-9,ASSLEAGDTEAF
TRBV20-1,SARVGAYNEQF
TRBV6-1,ASSDRGGGASQH
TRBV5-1,ASSLDRPDRELF
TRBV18,ASSPRTGTEAF
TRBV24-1,ATSDPGTDPTGELF
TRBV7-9,ASSARRTSGEEDTQY
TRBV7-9,ASSLLSGGLNEQF
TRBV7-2,ASSFRANQPQH
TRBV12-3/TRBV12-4,ASSSEELNTEAF
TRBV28,ASSKGLAYNEQF
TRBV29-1,SVTANTGELF
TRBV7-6,ASSRGTADTGELF
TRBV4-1,ASSHQGNNYGYT
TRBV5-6,ASSFWPTSGYEQY
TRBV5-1,ASSLTGEETQY
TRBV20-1,SASPSLGGGGNEQF
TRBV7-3,ASSRGTGFTIH
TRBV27,TSKHRKRTGTNEKLF
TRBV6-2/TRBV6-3,ASSAGLAGCTDTQY
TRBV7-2,ASSGTSGVEQF
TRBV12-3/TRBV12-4,ASTTGTLHQPQH
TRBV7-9,ASSPVTAYNEQF
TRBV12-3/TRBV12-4,ASRRYPDTGELF
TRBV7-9,ASTLTGGNTGELF
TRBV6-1,ATGWRNSPLH
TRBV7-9,ASSWDGVAKNIQY
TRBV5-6,ASSLAGQAYGYT